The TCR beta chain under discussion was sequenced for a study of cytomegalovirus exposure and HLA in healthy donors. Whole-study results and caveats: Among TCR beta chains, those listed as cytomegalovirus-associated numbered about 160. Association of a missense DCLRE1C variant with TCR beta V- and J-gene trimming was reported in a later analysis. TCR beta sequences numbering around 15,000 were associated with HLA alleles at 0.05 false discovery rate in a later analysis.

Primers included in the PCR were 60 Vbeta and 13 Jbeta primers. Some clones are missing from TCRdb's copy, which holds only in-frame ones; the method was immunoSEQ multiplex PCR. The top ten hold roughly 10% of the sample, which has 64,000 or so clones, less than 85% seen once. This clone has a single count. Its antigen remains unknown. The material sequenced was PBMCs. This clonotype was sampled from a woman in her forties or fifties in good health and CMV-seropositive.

The CDR3 DNA reads TGTGCCAGCACTGACGGGGGGAACACAGATACGCAGTATTTT. This gives the protein CASTDGGNTDTQYF. J is TRBJ2-3 and V is TRBV5-4; 7 nucleotides line up with TRBD2. CDR1 and CDR2 from the germline V gene are SGHNT and YYREEE (reference sequence). Losses at the gene ends were 6 bases for V and 2 bases for J; bases not matched to a gene: 6. The CDR3 spans 14 residues.